Each of the 22 T cell receptor beta chains below was sequenced from the same sample in a study of Graves' ophthalmopathy and Graves' hyperthyroidism. Amplifying from RNA transcripts, the study obtained TCR beta CDR3 regions. The first-round RT-PCR employed HTBI primers together with the Qiagen OneStep RT-PCR kit. A multiplex PCR was then performed as the second round. From the multiplex PCR reads, TCRdb called clonotypes with MiXCR, one entry per CDR3 protein. The table shows fewer than 250,000 distinct CDR3 sequences, with over 25% occurring only once. The sequencing input was peripheral blood. These receptors were collected from a man between 50 and 59 years old with Graves' ophthalmopathy.

Ten or more counts support this clonotype. For the CDR3, the DNA is TGTGCCAGCAGTTTCCAGGGCTGGGCCGGGGAGCTGTTTTTT. Translating it yields CASSFQGWAGELFF. The chain employs TRBV27 and TRBJ2-2, with D possibly matching TRBD1 (5 bases). The germline gives CDR1 MNHEY, CDR2 SMNVEV (reference sequence). Between the trimmed V and J ends, which lost 3 bases and 6 bases, there was a span of 11 bases. The CDR3 has 14 amino acids.

This clonotype was counted at least ten times. The V gene is TRBV12-3 or TRBV12-4, the J gene TRBJ2-2; 10 bases align to TRBD2. The trim removed 4 bases at V and 3 bases at J, leaving 5 bases unmatched. The CDR3 sequence is 16 residues long. The DNA of the CDR3 is TGTGCCAGCAGTTCCGGGACTAGCGACTACACCGGGGAGCTGTTTTTT. Encoded protein: CASSSGTSDYTGELFF.

This clonotype was detected ten times or more. This chain joins TRBV27 and TRBJ2-2, with 8 nucleotides matching TRBD1. V dropped 6 bases and J dropped 5; count of bases not matched to a gene: 11. The V gene's germline CDR1 is MNHEY and CDR2 SMNVEV (reference sequence). The length of the CDR3 is 16 residues. The CDR3 nucleotides read TGTGCCAGCAGAAGGGACAGGTCTACTGGGACCGGGGAGCTGTTTTTT. This encodes CASRRDRSTGTGELFF.

There are many counts of this clonotype. V and J are TRBV12-3 or TRBV12-4 and TRBJ2-2, with TRBD2 as a possible D gene (6 bases). Trimming cost V 6 bases and J 4 bases, with 15 bases left between them. The CDR3 totals 15 residues. CDR3 sequence reads: CASSGMTRLTGELFF. The DNA of the CDR3 is TGTGCCAGCAGCGGAATGACTAGACTCACCGGGGAGCTGTTTTTT.

V gene TRBV5-1 combines with J gene TRBJ2-7; tentatively, D is TRBD1 (6 bases). V gave up 2 bases and J gave up 5 bases, with 11 bases separating them. Germline lookup yields CDR1 SGHRS and CDR2 YFSETQ. The CDR3 consists of 13 residues. The CDR3 is CASSLGGSDEQYF. The CDR3 DNA follows: TGCGCCAGCAGCTTAGGGGGTTCGGACGAGCAGTACTTC.

This clonotype was seen only once. J is TRBJ2-2 and V is TRBV6-1; D tentatively reads TRBD1 or TRBD2 (5 bases each). The CDR3 consists of 14 residues. Germline CDR1 MNHNS, CDR2 SASEGT. Trimming took 11 bases from V and 1 from J, leaving 14 bases between them. CDR3 loop: CASQGTVNTGELFF. The CDR3 DNA sequence: TGTGCCTCTCAAGGGACCGTGAACACCGGGGAGCTGTTTTTT.

This clonotype was observed many times. This could be a read error, since a much larger clone is one nucleotide away. The rearrangement links TRBV27 to TRBJ2-7; possibly TRBD2 for D (6 bases). Per germline, CDR1 MNHEY and CDR2 SMNVEV (reference sequence). This CDR3 has 16 residues. The CDR3 sequence is CTSSLTAGSSHYEQYF. CDR3 coding DNA: TGTACCAGCAGTTTAACGGCCGGGAGTTCCCACTACGAGCAGTACTTC.

The sample holds many counts of this clonotype. This rearrangement joins TRBV15 to TRBJ1-6; unclear D gene. V was clipped by 1 base and J by 7 bases, with 14 bases between them. The CDR3 runs 16 residues. CDR1 is LNHNV, CDR2 YYDKDF, per germline (reference sequence). This CDR3 is CATSRGSGRTNSPLHF. In DNA form, the CDR3 reads TGTGCCACCAGCAGAGGTTCCGGACGGACCAATTCACCCCTCCACTTT.

This clonotype was detected ten times or more. This sequence joins TRBV2 and TRBJ2-2, with 7 nucleotides matching TRBD1. In germline, CDR1 is SNHLY, CDR2 FYNNEI. This CDR3 has 15 amino acids. V was clipped by 4 bases and J by 3 bases; unmatched bases: 5. CDR3 protein: CASSVDRVDTGELFF. The DNA for the CDR3 is TGTGCCAGCAGTGTAGACAGGGTGGACACCGGGGAGCTGTTTTTT.

The chain links TRBV5-1 to TRBJ1-6; D might be TRBD1 (6 bases). The V end was cut by 5 bases, the J end by 7 bases, with 16 bases between. Germline V gene lookup returns CDR1 SGHRS and CDR2 YFSETQ. This CDR3 is 15 amino acids long. The CDR3 region is CASSPNRAENSPLHF. The CDR3 nucleotides read TGCGCCAGCAGTCCTAACAGGGCCGAGAATTCACCCCTCCACTTT.

The J gene is TRBJ1-2, the V gene TRBV19, with 8 bases identical to TRBD1. The CDR3 covers 15 residues. J lost 3 bases, V lost 3 bases, and 6 bases had no gene match. CDR1 is LNHDA and CDR2 is SQIVND in the germline V gene (reference sequence). This chain's CDR3 is CASSIRTGIDYGYTF. In DNA form, the CDR3 reads TGTGCCAGTAGTATTCGGACAGGGATCGACTATGGCTACACCTTC.

The rearrangement joins TRBV10-2 to TRBJ2-5; D gene unclear. CDR3 length: 13 residues. Per the germline V gene, CDR1 is WSHSY and CDR2 is SAAADI. With 8 bases removed from V and 1 base from J, the gap between germline ends came to 11 bases. This CDR3 reads CASSFIGQETQYF. The CDR3 DNA follows: TGCGCCAGCTCCTTTATTGGCCAAGAGACCCAGTACTTC.

Many counts were recorded for this clonotype. The chain has TRBV7-8 and TRBJ2-7; 9 bases fit TRBD2. CDR1 is SGHVS, CDR2 FQNEAQ, per germline. There are 15 residues in the CDR3. V lost 1 base to trimming and J lost 3 bases; unmatched junction nucleotides: 4. The CDR3 coding sequence is TGTGCCAGCAGCTTAGGGACTAGCGTACTCTACGAGCAGTACTTC. Encoded protein: CASSLGTSVLYEQYF.

This clonotype was detected many times. This rearrangement joins TRBV19 to TRBJ1-5; D gene unclear. The V end was cut by 5 bases, the J end by 3 bases, with 8 bases between. CDR3 length: 13 residues. Germline values: CDR1 LNHDA, CDR2 SQIVND (reference sequence). CDR3 protein: CASSPGNNQPQHF. CDR3 coding DNA: TGTGCCAGTAGTCCGGGAAACAATCAGCCCCAGCATTTT.

This clonotype was picked up many times. The chain joins TRBV29-1 to TRBJ2-5; 9 bases agree with TRBD1. With 6 bases clipped from V and 5 bases from J, the junction kept 7 bases outside the gene matches. CDR1 and CDR2 (germline): SQVTM, ANQGSEA. There are 13 residues in the CDR3. CDR3 coding DNA: TGCAGCGTCTCGACAGGGGGAATGGAGACCCAGTACTTC. Amino acids: CSVSTGGMETQYF.

This clonotype was seen many times. The chain recombines TRBV30 with TRBJ1-1; possibly TRBD1 for D (5 bases). Trimming left V 4 bases short and J 4 bases short, with 13 bases between. Germline V gene data show CDR1 as GTSNPN and CDR2 as SVGIG (reference sequence). CDR3 length: 13 residues. The CDR3 reads CAWKIIGGTEAFF. CDR3 DNA sequence: TGTGCCTGGAAAATCATTGGGGGCACTGAAGCTTTCTTT.

This clonotype was observed at least ten times. This chain connects TRBV29-1 to TRBJ1-1, with a possible D match to TRBD1 (6 bases). The CDR3 consists of 12 residues. V was cut by 4 bases and J by 1 base, with 7 bases left in between. CDR1 is SQVTM, CDR2 ANQGSEA, per germline. The CDR3 reads CSVAGANTEAFF. CDR3 nucleotides: TGCAGCGTTGCAGGGGCGAACACTGAAGCTTTCTTT. Variable domain in full (rest from reference TRBV29-1 and TRBJ1-1): SAVISQKPSRDICQRGTSLTIQCQVDSQVTMMFWYRQQPGQSLTLIATANQGSEATYESGFVIDKFPISRPNLTFSTLTVSNMSPEDSSIYLCSVAGANTEAFFGQGTRLTVV.

This clonotype was observed at least ten times. The chain joins TRBV6-9 to TRBJ2-4; 8 bases line up with TRBD2. Trimming cost V 4 bases and J 15 bases; bases outside gene matches: 11. This CDR3 has 13 amino acids. Germline values: CDR1 MNHGY, CDR2 SVAAGI. The CDR3, as DNA: TGTGCCAGCAGTTCCGCAGCGGGAGAACGGCGGTACTTC. Amino acid sequence: CASSSAAGERRYF.

This clonotype came up many times. V is TRBV6-1 and J is TRBJ1-1, with a possible D match to TRBD1 (6 bases). The V and J ends lost 2 bases and 9 bases respectively, with 10 bases between them. The CDR3 covers 12 residues. In germline, CDR1 is MNHNS, CDR2 SASEGT. The CDR3, as DNA: TGTGCCAGCAGTGAAATGACAGGCAAAGCTTTCTTT. It specifies CASSEMTGKAFF.

This clonotype showed up many times. The chain uses TRBV6-5 and TRBJ1-2; D remains ambiguous. The CDR3 sequence is 13 residues long. Looked up from germline, CDR1 is MNHEY and CDR2 is SVGAGI. V was trimmed by 1 base and J by 5 bases, leaving 8 bases between them. CDR3 sequence reads: CASSYYEGYGYTF. Written as DNA, the CDR3 is TGTGCCAGCAGTTACTATGAGGGTTATGGCTACACCTTC.

This clonotype was recorded at least ten times. The rearrangement links TRBV5-5 to TRBJ2-7; D perhaps matches TRBD2 (6 bases). Germline V CDR1 and CDR2: SGHKS, YYEKEE (reference sequence). The CDR3 consists of 13 residues. Between the trimmed V and J ends, which lost 4 bases and 3 bases, there was a span of 11 bases. In DNA, the CDR3 is TGTGCCAGCAGCCTGGACTACCTCTACGAGCAGTACTTC. Translating it yields CASSLDYLYEQYF.

In its sample, this clonotype was seen a few times. This chain links TRBV6-1 with TRBJ1-1, with TRBD1 matching 9 bases. The CDR3 has 15 amino acids. The J segment lost 0 bases and the V segment lost 6 bases, leaving 5 bases of the junction unmatched. Per germline, CDR1 MNHNS and CDR2 SASEGT. The CDR3 region has the DNA TGTGCCAGCAGACGATGGACAGGGGTGAACACTGAAGCTTTCTTT. Translating gives CASRRWTGVNTEAFF.